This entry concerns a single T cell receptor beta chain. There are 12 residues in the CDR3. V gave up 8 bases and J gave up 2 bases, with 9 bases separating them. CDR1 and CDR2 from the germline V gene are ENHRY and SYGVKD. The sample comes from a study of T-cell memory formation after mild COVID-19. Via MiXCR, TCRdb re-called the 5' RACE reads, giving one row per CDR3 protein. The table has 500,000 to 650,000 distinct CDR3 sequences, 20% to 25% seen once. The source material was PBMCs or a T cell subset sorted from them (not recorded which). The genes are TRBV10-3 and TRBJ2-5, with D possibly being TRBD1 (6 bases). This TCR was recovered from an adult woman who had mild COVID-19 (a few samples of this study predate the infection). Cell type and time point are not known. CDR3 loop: CAIAGAQETQYF. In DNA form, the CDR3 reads TGTGCCATCGCAGGGGCGCAAGAGACCCAGTACTTC.